Listed here are 23 T cell receptor beta chains from one sample, sequenced in a study of OX40 agonist ivuxolimab in advanced cancers. TCRdb's copy holds only in-frame clones and misses some; the assay was immunoSEQ multiplex PCR. Among 30,000 to 40,000 clones listed, approximately 89% were seen once. The material was CD4+ or CD8+ T cells sorted from blood, obtained in a trial of the OX40 agonist ivuxolimab. The receptor source for this set is an adult with an advanced solid tumor such as melanoma, head and neck, liver or kidney cancer.

The chain uses TRBV9 and TRBJ2-3; 8 bases are a match to TRBD2. There are 18 residues in the CDR3. V lost 3 bases and J lost 1; bases outside the gene matches: 13. Germline V gene data show CDR1 as SGDLS and CDR2 as YYNGEE. CDR3 in amino acids: CASSGTPSGRKGTDTQYF. CDR3 coding DNA: TGTGCCAGCAGCGGGACGCCGAGCGGGAGAAAGGGCACAGATACGCAGTATTTT.

The chain is built from TRBV2 and TRBJ1-6; 11 bases agree with TRBD1. The V gene's germline CDR1 is SNHLY and CDR2 FYNNEI. This CDR3 has 17 residues. V was pared by 6 bases and J by 1 base, with 5 bases of the junction left unmatched. CDR3 sequence: CASSPGQGESYNSPLHF. The CDR3 region has the DNA TGTGCCAGCAGCCCGGGACAGGGGGAGTCCTATAATTCACCCCTCCACTTT. The complete variable domain, with remaining parts taken from reference TRBV2 and TRBJ1-6, reads EPEVTQTPSHQVTQMGQEVILRCVPISNHLYFYWYRQILGQKVEFLVSFYNNEISEKSEIFDDQFSVERPDGSNFTLKIRSTKLEDSAMYFCASSPGQGESYNSPLHFGNGTRLTVT.

As for this clone: Since a far larger clone is one base different, this is likely a read error. Other DNA sequences within the sample encode an identical CDR3. The V gene is TRBV5-1, the J gene TRBJ2-7; 14 nucleotides agree with TRBD2. CDR3 length: 15 residues. Per germline, CDR1 SGHRS and CDR2 YFSETQ. The CDR3 coding sequence is TGTGCCAGCAGCTTGGGACTAGCGGGGGCGGGGGAGCAGTACTTC. Residues: CASSLGLAGAGEQYF.

V is TRBV7-6 and J is TRBJ1-5, with a possible D match to TRBD1 (5 bases). The CDR3 has 13 residues. Trimming shortened V by 2 bases and J by 7 bases, and 9 bases separated the two germline ends. Looked up from germline, CDR1 is SGHVS and CDR2 is FNYEAQ. CDR3 DNA: TGTGCCAGCAGCTTATCTGAGGGGCAGCCCCAGCATTTT. This codes for CASSLSEGQPQHF.

V gene TRBV27 combines with J gene TRBJ1-2, with TRBD1 as a possible D gene (5 bases). CDR3 length equals 17 residues. The V and J ends lost 0 bases and 0 bases respectively, with 14 bases between them. The germline gives CDR1 MNHEY, CDR2 SMNVEV (reference sequence). The CDR3 loop is CASSLSAGRGANYGYTF. The CDR3 DNA reads TGTGCCAGCAGTTTATCAGCGGGGCGGGGAGCTAACTATGGCTACACCTTC.

This chain uses TRBV6-5 with TRBJ1-2, with a possible D match to TRBD1 (6 bases). Trimming stripped 5 bases from V and 3 bases from J, with 16 bases between. Germline loops: CDR1 MNHEY, CDR2 SVGAGI. This CDR3 has 15 residues. The chain's CDR3 is CASSQQGSFDYGYTF. The CDR3 DNA sequence: TGTGCCAGCAGTCAACAGGGTAGTTTTGACTATGGCTACACCTTC.

This chain joins TRBV6-5 and TRBJ2-5, with TRBD2 as a possible D gene (5 bases). V was clipped by 7 bases and J by 2 bases, with 11 bases between them. The germline V gene has CDR1 MNHEY and CDR2 SVGAGI. The CDR3 has 13 residues. CDR3 DNA: TGTGCCAGCATCCCGGACTTTCAAGAGACCCAGTACTTC. Translation gives CASIPDFQETQYF.

The J gene is TRBJ2-1, the V gene TRBV28, with 11 bases lining up with TRBD2. Germline CDR1 reads MDHEN; CDR2 reads SYDVKM. The trim removed 5 bases at V and 8 bases at J, leaving 8 bases unmatched. The CDR3 runs to 15 residues. Written as DNA, the CDR3 is TGTGCCAGCAGTCCCCTAGCGGGAGGAAACGATGAGCAGTTCTTC. Amino acid sequence: CASSPLAGGNDEQFF.

The chain employs TRBV7-6 and TRBJ2-3; a possible D gene is TRBD2 (6 bases). This CDR3 is 14 amino acids long. Trimming stripped 5 bases from V and 2 bases from J, with 11 bases between. Germline V CDR1 and CDR2: SGHVS, FNYEAQ. CDR3 DNA sequence: TGTGCCAGCAGCCTACGGGACTTCACAGATACGCAGTATTTT. It is translated as CASSLRDFTDTQYF.

Comment on this clone: A far larger clone is a single base away, which makes a read error likely. The rearrangement joins TRBV28 to TRBJ2-7; 14 nucleotides align to TRBD2. Looked up from germline, CDR1 is MDHEN and CDR2 is SYDVKM. J was trimmed by 7 bases and V by 6 bases; bases with no gene match: 8. The CDR3 is made up of 15 amino acids. In DNA form, the CDR3 reads TGTGCCAGCAGCTTGGGACTAGCGGGGGCGGGGGAGCAGTACTTC. Translating it yields CASSLGLAGAGEQYF.

The V call is TRBV27, the J call TRBJ2-5; 8 bases agree with TRBD1. CDR3 length: 15 residues. The V gene end was trimmed by 5 bases and the J gene end by 6 bases; junction bases not matched to a gene: 11. Germline CDR1 is MNHEY and CDR2 is SMNVEV (reference sequence). The CDR3 spells CASSQMTGDPKTQYF. The DNA of the CDR3 is TGTGCCAGCAGTCAAATGACAGGGGATCCGAAGACCCAGTACTTC.

The J gene is TRBJ1-5, the V gene TRBV19; TRBD1 aligns across 7 bases. Germline V gene sequence: CDR1 LNHDA, CDR2 SQIVND (reference sequence). V lost 3 bases to trimming and J lost 5 bases; unmatched junction nucleotides: 7. This CDR3 has 15 residues. The CDR3 loop is CASSILQGTDQPQHF. The CDR3 coding sequence is TGTGCCAGTAGTATCCTACAGGGGACGGATCAGCCCCAGCATTTT.

The V and J genes are TRBV5-1 and TRBJ2-7; 9 bases fit TRBD2. V lost 2 bases to trimming and J lost 4 bases; unmatched junction nucleotides: 4. CDR1 SGHRS and CDR2 YFSETQ come from the germline V gene. The CDR3 sequence is 14 residues long. The DNA for the CDR3 is TGCGCCAGCAGCTTTGGGGCGGGGGGGTACGAGCAGTACTTC. Residues: CASSFGAGGYEQYF.

This chain joins TRBV11-2 and TRBJ2-7; the D call may be TRBD1 or TRBD2 (5 bases each). The V end was cut by 3 bases, the J end by 4 bases, with 16 bases between. Germline CDR1 and CDR2: SGHAT and FQNNGV. This CDR3 is built from 15 residues. DNA for the CDR3: TGTGCCAGCAGCTTTGGGGCAACTCGGGAATACGAGCAGTACTTC. Protein product: CASSFGATREYEQYF.

Only one count was recorded for this clone. This rearrangement joins TRBV29-1 to TRBJ2-1; D possibly uses TRBD1 or TRBD2 (6 bases each). The germline V and J ends were trimmed by 4 bases and 5 bases, with 12 bases remaining between them. Looked up from germline, CDR1 is SQVTM and CDR2 is ANQGSEA. The CDR3 is 13 amino acids. Written as DNA, the CDR3 is TGCAGCGTTGGTGGGGGGCTTAACAATGAGCAGTTCTTC. It specifies CSVGGGLNNEQFF.

The J gene is TRBJ2-2, the V gene TRBV6-5, with TRBD1 matching 10 bases. There are 16 residues in the CDR3. Germline V gene sequence: CDR1 MNHEY, CDR2 SVGAGI. Trimming removed 2 bases from V and 3 bases from J; junction bases left unmatched: 3. This chain's CDR3 is CASSYGTGDYTGELFF. The CDR3, as DNA: TGTGCCAGCAGTTACGGGACAGGGGATTACACCGGGGAGCTGTTTTTT.

This chain joins TRBV6-5 and TRBJ1-1; 7 nucleotides align to TRBD1. Trimming removed 1 base from V and 6 bases from J; junction bases left unmatched: 8. The CDR3 consists of 15 residues. Germline-derived CDR1 and CDR2 are MNHEY and SVGAGI. The CDR3 protein is CASSYYSDREAEAFF. The CDR3 DNA sequence: TGTGCCAGCAGTTACTATTCAGACAGGGAGGCTGAAGCTTTCTTT.

The J gene is TRBJ2-5, the V gene TRBV7-9; TRBD2 matches at 8 bases. The CDR3 loop spans 16 amino acids. CDR1 SEHNR and CDR2 FQNEAQ come from the germline V gene (reference sequence). V lost 1 base and J lost 1; bases outside the gene matches: 5. This CDR3 reads CASSLGPGGPQETQYF. The DNA of the CDR3 is TGTGCCAGCAGCTTAGGTCCGGGGGGGCCCCAAGAGACCCAGTACTTC. The full variable domain, in which reference TRBV7-9 and TRBJ2-5 provide the parts outside the CDR3, is DTGVSQNPRHKITKRGQNVTFRCDPISEHNRLYWYRQTLGQGPEFLTYFQNEAQLEKSRLLSDRFSAERPKGSFSTLEIQRTEQGDSAMYLCASSLGPGGPQETQYFGPGTRLLVL.

V is TRBV27 and J is TRBJ1-1, with 7 nucleotides matching TRBD1. The trim removed 3 bases at V and 0 bases at J, leaving 4 bases unmatched. CDR1 and CDR2 from the germline V gene are MNHEY and SMNVEV (reference sequence). CDR3 length: 15 amino acids. The CDR3 sequence is CASSLLGTVNTEAFF. CDR3 sequence (DNA): TGTGCCAGCAGTTTGTTAGGGACAGTGAACACTGAAGCTTTCTTT.

The chain has TRBV19 and TRBJ2-1; 8 positions agree with TRBD2. The length of the CDR3 is 15 residues. Germline V gene data show CDR1 as LNHDA and CDR2 as SQIVND (reference sequence). Germline trimming cut 7 bases from V and 4 bases from J; bases unmatched to any gene: 9. CDR3 sequence: CASTESGSVYNEQFF. In DNA, the CDR3 is TGTGCCAGTACCGAAAGCGGGAGTGTGTACAATGAGCAGTTCTTC.

This sequence joins TRBV28 and TRBJ1-5; D call uncertain. Between the trimmed V and J ends, which lost 3 bases and 4 bases, there was a span of 22 bases. The CDR3 is 18 amino acids. The germline V gene has CDR1 MDHEN and CDR2 SYDVKM. The CDR3 protein is CASSLVRPPPIENQPQHF. As DNA, the CDR3 is TGTGCCAGCAGTTTGGTCAGGCCCCCTCCGATAGAAAATCAGCCCCAGCATTTT.

This chain links TRBV6-1 with TRBJ1-3; 7 bases agree with TRBD1. The CDR3 has 14 amino acids. The junction had 5 bases not matched to a gene; V was cut back by 5 bases and J by 4 bases. From germline, CDR1 is MNHNS and CDR2 SASEGT. The CDR3 DNA is TGTGCCAGCAGTTCGACAGGGACCGGAAACACCATATATTTT. This gives the protein CASSSTGTGNTIYF.

CDR3 protein: CASSYPAGKGYEQYF. The CDR3 nucleotides are TGTGCCAGCAGTTACCCAGCGGGAAAGGGTTACGAGCAGTACTTC. The rearrangement joins TRBV6-5 to TRBJ2-7; 7 nucleotides line up with TRBD2. Germline CDR1 MNHEY, CDR2 SVGAGI. The CDR3 has 15 amino acids. J was trimmed by 4 bases and V by 2 bases; bases with no gene match: 8.